This TCR beta chain was sequenced for a study of blood T cell repertoires in COVID-19. Across the study: There were acute and convalescent COVID-19 samples, and they came from the United States, Italy and Spain. In each case, the material was cDNA or gDNA derived from T cells, B-cell-depleted T cells, or PBMCs.

As originally analysed: It was from reference gene primer amplification that nucleated cell counts were estimated. Produced via immunoSEQ multiplex PCR; TCRdb's table is partial and in-frame only. V, J and clone size reflect that table, while D and trimming were determined from the DNA. The table shows 45,000 to 70,000 clones, with approximately 78% occurring only once. This clone has just a few counts. The trim removed 1 base at V and 5 bases at J, leaving 4 bases unmatched. Germline V gene data show CDR1 as SGHTA and CDR2 as FQGNSA. This CDR3 has 14 residues. Sequencing was done on a sample of peripheral blood. The rearrangement links TRBV7-2 to TRBJ2-5; 7 bases map to TRBD2. The receptor was isolated from a woman aged 80 or over with acute or convalescent COVID-19. The CDR3: CASSLGGLSETQYF. The DNA of the CDR3 is TGTGCCAGCAGCTTAGGGGGACTATCTGAGACCCAGTACTTC.